These 5 T cell receptor beta chains originate from one sample sequenced in a study of low-dose radiotherapy and immunotherapy resistance in tumors. Alpha- and beta-chain coverage of first-strand cDNA came from TRAV- and TRBV-specific primers. TCR amplification used 20 PCR cycles, a constant-region primer and a V-primer adapter. Using its own MiXCR run on the reads, TCRdb lists one record per CDR3 protein. The sample lists about 16,000 distinct CDR3 sequences, around two thirds occurring once. The receptors were gathered from a human donor with advanced metastatic prostate, ovarian, gallbladder or colorectal cancer (not recorded which). This table probably holds off-target reads from a library built for another chain.

This chain uses TRBV13 with TRBJ2-5; D is possibly TRBD1 (6 bases). V dropped 8 bases and J dropped 0 bases, with 10 bases sitting between them. The CDR3 is 13 residues long. The V gene's germline CDR1 is PRHDT and CDR2 FYEKMQ (reference sequence). Written as DNA, the CDR3 is TGTGCCAGCTGGGGACAATACCAAGAGACCCAGTACTTC. Translation: CASWGQYQETQYF.

This clonotype has only one observation. This chain joins TRBV15 and TRBJ2-2, with a weak D call TRBD1 (6 bases). V gave up 0 bases and J gave up 6 bases, with 14 bases separating them. Germline loops: CDR1 LNHNV, CDR2 YYDKDF (reference sequence). The CDR3 runs to 16 residues. CDR3 DNA: TGTGCCACCAGCAGAGATCCTCCAGGGGTAGCCGGGGAGCTGTTTTTT. It yields the protein CATSRDPPGVAGELFF.

The chain is built from TRBV29-1 and TRBJ2-2, with 9 bases identical to TRBD2. The junction had 9 bases not matched to a gene; V was cut back by 4 bases and J by 6 bases. Germline lookup yields CDR1 SQVTM and CDR2 ANQGSEA. The CDR3 consists of 15 residues. CDR3 sequence: CSVGSSGGPSGELFF. The CDR3 DNA reads TGCAGCGTTGGTAGCAGCGGGGGGCCGTCCGGGGAGCTGTTTTTT.

This clonotype has only a few counts. The gene calls are TRBV12-5 and TRBJ1-2, with TRBD1 identical over 7 bases. There are 16 residues in the CDR3. Germline CDR1 and CDR2: LGHNT and FRNRAP. V lost 6 bases to trimming and J lost 5 bases; unmatched junction nucleotides: 15. CDR3 in DNA: TGTGCTAGTGGACCACCTCGACAGGGATCTCAATATGGCTACACCTTC. Amino acids: CASGPPRQGSQYGYTF. The full variable domain, rest sourced from reference TRBV12-5 and TRBJ1-2, is DARVTQTPRHKVTEMGQEVTMRCQPILGHNTVFWYRQTMMQGLELLAYFRNRAPLDDSGMPKDRFSAEMPDATLATLKIQPSEPRDSAVYFCASGPPRQGSQYGYTFGSGTRLTVV.

J is TRBJ2-5 and V is TRBV13; D remains unclear. The CDR3 has 11 residues. Per the germline V gene, CDR1 is PRHDT and CDR2 is FYEKMQ (reference sequence). Between the trimmed V and J ends, which lost 6 bases and 2 bases, there was a span of 4 bases. The CDR3 bases are TGTGCCAGCAGGGGGCAAGAGACCCAGTACTTC. It specifies CASRGQETQYF.